Sequencing of this T cell receptor (beta chain) was carried out in a study of control samples from healthy donors and cancer patients. Repertoires were generated with immunoSEQ multiplex PCR, while TCRdb's copy carries only in-frame clones and drops some. The sample gives approximately 150,000 clones, about 94% of which show up once; roughly 15% is in the top ten. V was trimmed by 7 bases and J by 7 bases, leaving 16 bases between them. The CDR3 sequence is 14 residues long. Germline V CDR1 and CDR2: SEHNR, FQNEAQ (reference sequence). Sequenced input: PBMCs. The TCR originated in a man in his sixties with colorectal cancer. The chain couples TRBV7-9 to TRBJ2-2; TRBD1 is a possible D gene (5 bases). Here the CDR3 reads CASIPRASGGELFF. CDR3 DNA sequence: TGTGCCAGCATCCCCAGGGCATCGGGCGGGGAGCTGTTTTTT. The whole variable domain, filled in from reference TRBV7-9 and TRBJ2-2, reads DTGVSQNPRHKITKRGQNVTFRCDPISEHNRLYWYRQTLGQGPEFLTYFQNEAQLEKSRLLSDRFSAERPKGSFSTLEIQRTEQGDSAMYLCASIPRASGGELFFGEGSRLTVL.